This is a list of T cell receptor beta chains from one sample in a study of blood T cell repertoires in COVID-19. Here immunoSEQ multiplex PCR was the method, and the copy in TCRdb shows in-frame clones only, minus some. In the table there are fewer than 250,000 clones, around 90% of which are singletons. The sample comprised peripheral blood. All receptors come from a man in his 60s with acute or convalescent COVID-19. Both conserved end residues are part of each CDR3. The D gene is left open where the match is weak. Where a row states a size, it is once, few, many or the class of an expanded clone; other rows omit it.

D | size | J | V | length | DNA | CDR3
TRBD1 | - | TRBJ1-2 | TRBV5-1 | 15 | TGCGCCAGCAGCTCGCCGGGACAGGGAACCGTTGGCTACACCTTC | CASSSPGQGTVGYTF
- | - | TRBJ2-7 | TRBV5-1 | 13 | TGCGCCAGCAGCTTGGCTAGCTCCTACGAGCAGTACTTC | CASSLASSYEQYF
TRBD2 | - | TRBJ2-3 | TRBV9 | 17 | TGTGCCAGCAGCGTAGACGTAGCGGGGGGGATTAAAGATACGCAGTATTTT | CASSVDVAGGIKDTQYF
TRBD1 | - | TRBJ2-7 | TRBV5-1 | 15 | TGCGCCAGCAGCTCCCCGGGACAGGGATCCTACGAGCAGTACTTC | CASSSPGQGSYEQYF
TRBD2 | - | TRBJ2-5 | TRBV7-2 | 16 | TGTGCCAGCAGCTTATCGGCTAGCGGGGGACAAGAGACCCAGTACTTC | CASSLSASGGQETQYF
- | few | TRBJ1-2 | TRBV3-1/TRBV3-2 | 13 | TGTGCCAGCAGCCGGCAAGGGGTGGATGGCTACACCTTC | CASSRQGVDGYTF
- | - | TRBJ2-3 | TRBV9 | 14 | TGTGCCAGCAGCGTAGACACAAGCACAGATACGCAGTATTTT | CASSVDTSTDTQYF
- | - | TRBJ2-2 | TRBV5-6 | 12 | TGTGCCAGCAGCTTGGGAGTTGGGGAGCTGTTTTTT | CASSLGVGELFF
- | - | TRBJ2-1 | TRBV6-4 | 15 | TGTGCCAGCAGGGCCTCGGCGGGGCCCTACAATGAGCAGTTCTTC | CASRASAGPYNEQFF
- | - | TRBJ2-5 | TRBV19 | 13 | TGTGCCAGTAGTGCAACAAGGGGAGAGACCCAGTACTTC | CASSATRGETQYF
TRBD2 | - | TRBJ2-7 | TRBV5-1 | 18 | TGCGCCAGCAGCTTGGCTTTTAGCGGGGGCTCATTCTCCTACGAGCAGTACTTC | CASSLAFSGGSFSYEQYF
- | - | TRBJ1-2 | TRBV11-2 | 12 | TGTGCCAGCAGCTTAGGCCCGGGTGGCTACACCTTC | CASSLGPGGYTF
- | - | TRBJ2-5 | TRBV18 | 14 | TGTGCCAGCTCACCATTACAGGTTGAAGAGACCCAGTACTTC | CASSPLQVEETQYF